A selection of T cell receptor beta chains follows, all from one sample in a study of early T cells in non-severe SARS-CoV-2 infection. MiXCR, run by TCRdb on the 5' RACE reads, gives a single entry per CDR3 protein. The sample contains 80,000 to 100,000 distinct CDR3 sequences, about 12% of which appear only once. The sample comprised whole blood. The receptors come from an adult who was a healthcare worker with PCR-confirmed SARS-CoV-2 infection or an uninfected control (not recorded which). Both conserved end residues are part of each CDR3. Fields, in order: V gene, clone size, D gene, J gene, CDR3 DNA, CDR3 protein. A D gene is named only where the DNA matches it firmly. Some rows mark clone size as missing; the rest say once, few, many or name a class of expanded clone.

V: TRBV29-1; size: -; D: TRBD2; J: TRBJ2-3; DNA: TGCAGCGTTGGCTCCCTAGCGGGCAGTCATTTT; CDR3: CSVGSLAGSHF
V: TRBV20-1; size: many; D: -; J: TRBJ1-1; DNA: TGCAGTGCTAGTCTGGTCCGGGATACTGAAGCTTTCTTT; CDR3: CSASLVRDTEAFF
V: TRBV4-2; size: -; D: -; J: TRBJ2-7; DNA: TGTGCCAGCAGCCAAGATATTGGGACACTGAACTACTACGAGCAGTACTTC; CDR3: CASSQDIGTLNYYEQYF
V: TRBV30; size: few; D: -; J: TRBJ2-5; DNA: TGTGCCTGGAGTGGGGGGACAGAGACCCAGTACTTC; CDR3: CAWSGGTETQYF
V: TRBV5-1; size: few; D: TRBD2; J: TRBJ2-3; DNA: TGCGCCAGCAGCTTGCTAGCGGAAGCAGATACGCAGTATTTT; CDR3: CASSLLAEADTQYF
V: TRBV7-6; size: -; D: TRBD1; J: TRBJ2-3; DNA: TGTGCCAGCAGCTTAGAAGACAGGGCTGATACGCAGTATTTT; CDR3: CASSLEDRADTQYF
V: TRBV19; size: many; D: -; J: TRBJ2-6; DNA: TGTGCCAGTAGTAGGTCCCGACCGGCCGGGGCCAACGTCCTGACTTTC; CDR3: CASSRSRPAGANVLTF
V: TRBV20-1; size: few; D: TRBD1; J: TRBJ2-1; DNA: TGCAGTGCCCAGAAGCCGACAGGGGGCAATGAGCAGTTCTTC; CDR3: CSAQKPTGGNEQFF
V: TRBV14; size: -; D: TRBD1; J: TRBJ2-2; DNA: TGTGCCAGCAGCCAAGTCGGGTGGACAGGGGGCTACACCGGGGAGCTGTTTTTT; CDR3: CASSQVGWTGGYTGELFF
V: TRBV7-9; size: few; D: TRBD1; J: TRBJ1-1; DNA: TGTGCCAGCAGCTGGGGACAGGGGAGGGGCACTGAAGCTTTCTTT; CDR3: CASSWGQGRGTEAFF
V: TRBV4-2; size: many; D: -; J: TRBJ1-2; DNA: TGTGCCAGCAGCCAAGATTTTGAGCAGGGGACCTACTATGGCTACACCTTC; CDR3: CASSQDFEQGTYYGYTF
V: TRBV20-1; size: few; D: -; J: TRBJ2-7; DNA: TGCAGTGCTAGCGGGAGCAACGAGCAGTACTTC; CDR3: CSASGSNEQYF
V: TRBV5-1; size: -; D: -; J: TRBJ2-7; DNA: TGCGCCAGCAGCTTGGTAGGCAGGGGTTCCTACGAGCAGTACTTC; CDR3: CASSLVGRGSYEQYF
V: TRBV6-2/TRBV6-3; size: many; D: -; J: TRBJ2-3; DNA: TGTGCCAGCAGGGACCTACGGACAGCACGGCCAGATACGCAGTATTTT; CDR3: CASRDLRTARPDTQYF
V: TRBV3-1; size: -; D: TRBD1; J: TRBJ2-7; DNA: TGTGCCAGCAGCCAAGGGACAGGGACTTCCTACGAGCAGTACTTC; CDR3: CASSQGTGTSYEQYF
V: TRBV3-2; size: many; D: -; J: TRBJ2-1; DNA: TGTGCCAGCAGCCAAGAAGTGCGGGAGAGCTACAATGAGCAGTTCTTC; CDR3: CASSQEVRESYNEQFF
V: TRBV6-2/TRBV6-3; size: -; D: TRBD2; J: TRBJ2-1; DNA: TGCGCCAGCAGTTCGGTACTAGCGGGAGGTGAGCAGTTCTTC; CDR3: CASSSVLAGGEQFF
V: TRBV20-1; size: -; D: -; J: TRBJ2-5; DNA: TGCAGTGCTCTGGGGACCCCGGAGGGGACCCAGTACTTC; CDR3: CSALGTPEGTQYF
V: TRBV15; size: few; D: -; J: TRBJ2-5; DNA: TGTGCCACCAGCAGAGATCTCGCAGGACAAGAGACCCAGTACTTC; CDR3: CATSRDLAGQETQYF
V: TRBV19; size: many; D: -; J: TRBJ2-5; DNA: TGTGCCAGTAGACCCCGGGACTGGGGGAAGAAAGAGACCCAGTACTTC; CDR3: CASRPRDWGKKETQYF
V: TRBV5-1; size: many; D: TRBD2; J: TRBJ2-1; DNA: TGCGCCAGCAGTCTCCCGGGGGGGAGAGGGATCGATGAGCAGTTCTTC; CDR3: CASSLPGGRGIDEQFF
V: TRBV4-2; size: -; D: TRBD1; J: TRBJ1-4; DNA: TGTGCCAGCAGTCAGGGGGAGATACGGGCAACTAATGAAAAACTGTTTTTT; CDR3: CASSQGEIRATNEKLFF
V: TRBV7-3; size: many; D: -; J: TRBJ2-1; DNA: TGTGCCAGCAGCTCTCTTCCGCCGGTCTACGAGCACAATGAGCAGTTCTTC; CDR3: CASSSLPPVYEHNEQFF
V: TRBV7-8; size: many; D: TRBD2; J: TRBJ2-7; DNA: TGTGCCAGCAGCTTAAGGGTGACTAGCGAAACTTACGAGCAGTACTTC; CDR3: CASSLRVTSETYEQYF
V: TRBV12-3/TRBV12-4; size: -; D: -; J: TRBJ2-3; DNA: TGTGCCAGCAGTTCAATGGGGAATACGCAGTATTTT; CDR3: CASSSMGNTQYF
V: TRBV16; size: few; D: -; J: TRBJ1-5; DNA: TGTGCCAGCAGCCAAGGTGCCCCCCGCAGCAATCAGCCCCAGCATTTT; CDR3: CASSQGAPRSNQPQHF
V: TRBV18; size: -; D: TRBD1; J: TRBJ2-3; DNA: TGTGCCAGCTCACCACCCCCACTGCCGGGACAGGGATTGGCAGATACGCAGTATTTT; CDR3: CASSPPPLPGQGLADTQYF
V: TRBV2; size: -; D: TRBD1; J: TRBJ2-5; DNA: TGTGCCAGCAGTACAGGGGAAGAGACCCAGTACTTC; CDR3: CASSTGEETQYF
V: TRBV12-3/TRBV12-4; size: few; D: TRBD1; J: TRBJ1-5; DNA: TGTGCCAGCAGACGGGGACAGGGGGAGACCCAGCATTTT; CDR3: CASRRGQGETQHF
V: TRBV29-1; size: -; D: -; J: TRBJ2-7; DNA: TGCAGCGTTGAATATGGTCATAGAGACACATCCTACGAGCAGTACTTC; CDR3: CSVEYGHRDTSYEQYF
V: TRBV5-1; size: few; D: -; J: TRBJ1-6; DNA: TGCGCCAGCAGCGTCGGGAATGGTGATTCACCCCTCCACTTT; CDR3: CASSVGNGDSPLHF
V: TRBV27; size: many; D: -; J: TRBJ1-1; DNA: TGTGCCAGCAGTTTGAGGGGCCCGGGAGACGCTGAAGCTTTCTTT; CDR3: CASSLRGPGDAEAFF
V: TRBV20-1; size: -; D: TRBD2; J: TRBJ2-2; DNA: TGCAGTGCTAGAGATGTCGCGCGGGAGGGAATAGCCGGGGAGCTGTTTTTT; CDR3: CSARDVAREGIAGELFF
V: TRBV12-3/TRBV12-4; size: few; D: -; J: TRBJ2-3; DNA: TGTGCCAGCAGTTACTCCGGAACTAGCACAGATACGCAGTATTTT; CDR3: CASSYSGTSTDTQYF
V: TRBV24-1; size: few; D: -; J: TRBJ2-1; DNA: TGTGCCACCAGTGAGGCGAGCTACAATGAGCAGTTCTTC; CDR3: CATSEASYNEQFF
V: TRBV7-9; size: -; D: -; J: TRBJ2-2; DNA: TGTGCCAGCAGCTTAACTTGGGGGGCCCCGAACACCGGGGAGCTGTTTTTT; CDR3: CASSLTWGAPNTGELFF
V: TRBV3-1; size: few; D: -; J: TRBJ1-1; DNA: TGTGCCAGCAGCCTATCGTATAGTGGTTCGGGAGCTTTCTTT; CDR3: CASSLSYSGSGAFF
V: TRBV5-1; size: few; D: -; J: TRBJ2-5; DNA: TGCGCCAGCAGCTTGCTCGCGGGAACGCAAGAGACCCAGTACTTC; CDR3: CASSLLAGTQETQYF
V: TRBV14; size: -; D: -; J: TRBJ1-5; DNA: TGTGCCAGCAGCTCCGAGACAAATCAGCCCCAGCATTTT; CDR3: CASSSETNQPQHF
V: TRBV5-1; size: few; D: -; J: TRBJ1-1; DNA: TGCGCCAGCAGCTTCCTGAAGGAGGGCTCTGAAGCTTTCTTT; CDR3: CASSFLKEGSEAFF